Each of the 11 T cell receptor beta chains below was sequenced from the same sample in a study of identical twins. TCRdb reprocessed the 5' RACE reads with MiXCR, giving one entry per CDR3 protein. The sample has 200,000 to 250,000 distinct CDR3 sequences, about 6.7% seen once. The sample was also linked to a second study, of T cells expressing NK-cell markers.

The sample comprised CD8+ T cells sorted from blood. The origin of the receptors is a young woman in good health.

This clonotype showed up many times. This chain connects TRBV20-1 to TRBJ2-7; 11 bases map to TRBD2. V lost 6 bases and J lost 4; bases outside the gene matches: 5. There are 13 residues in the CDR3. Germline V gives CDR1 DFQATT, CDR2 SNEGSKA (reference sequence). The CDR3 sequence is CSASTSGRYEQYF. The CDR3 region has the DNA TGCAGTGCCTCCACTAGCGGGAGATACGAGCAGTACTTC.

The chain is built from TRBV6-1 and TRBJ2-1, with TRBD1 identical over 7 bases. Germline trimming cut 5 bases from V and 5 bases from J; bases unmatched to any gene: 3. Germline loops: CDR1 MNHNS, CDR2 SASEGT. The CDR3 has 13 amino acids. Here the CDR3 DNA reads TGTGCCAGCAGTCCGACAGGGAACAATGAGCAGTTCTTC. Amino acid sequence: CASSPTGNNEQFF.

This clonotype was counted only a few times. The CDR3 protein is CASSLGLPGAVHEQFF. The CDR3 DNA follows: TGTGCCAGCAGCTTAGGTTTGCCGGGGGCGGTCCATGAGCAGTTCTTC. J is TRBJ2-1 and V is TRBV7-8; D may correspond to TRBD1 or TRBD2 (6 bases each). Trimming stripped 1 base from V and 8 bases from J, with 18 bases between. CDR1 is SGHVS and CDR2 is FQNEAQ in the germline V gene. The CDR3 totals 16 residues.

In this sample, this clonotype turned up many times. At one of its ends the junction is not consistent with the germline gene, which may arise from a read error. As DNA, the CDR3 is TGTGCCAGCAGTTCCCCGGGGGTTCAGGGGTTC. Its translation is CASSSPGVQGF. The chain carries TRBV12-3 or TRBV12-4 and TRBJ2-1; D may match TRBD1 or TRBD2 (6 bases each). This CDR3 has 11 residues.

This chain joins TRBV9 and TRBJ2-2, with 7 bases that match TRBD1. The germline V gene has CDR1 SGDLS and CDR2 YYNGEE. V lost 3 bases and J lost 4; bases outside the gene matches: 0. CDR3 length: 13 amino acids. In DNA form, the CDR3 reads TGTGCCAGCAGCGCAGGGGGCACCGGGGAGCTGTTTTTT. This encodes CASSAGGTGELFF.

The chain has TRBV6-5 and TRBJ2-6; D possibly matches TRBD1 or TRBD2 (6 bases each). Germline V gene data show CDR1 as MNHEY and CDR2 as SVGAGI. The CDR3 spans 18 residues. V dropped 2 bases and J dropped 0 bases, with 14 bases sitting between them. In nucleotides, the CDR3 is TGTGCCAGCAGTTACCCATCCGGAGGGGGCTCTGGGGCCAACGTCCTGACTTTC. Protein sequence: CASSYPSGGGSGANVLTF.

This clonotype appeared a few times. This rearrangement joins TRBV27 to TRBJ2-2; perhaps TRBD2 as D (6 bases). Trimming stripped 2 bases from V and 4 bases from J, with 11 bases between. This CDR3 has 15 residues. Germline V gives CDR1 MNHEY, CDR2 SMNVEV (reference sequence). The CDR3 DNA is TGTGCCAGCAGTTTAGTTGGGGGACTCACCGGGGAGCTGTTTTTT. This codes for CASSLVGGLTGELFF.

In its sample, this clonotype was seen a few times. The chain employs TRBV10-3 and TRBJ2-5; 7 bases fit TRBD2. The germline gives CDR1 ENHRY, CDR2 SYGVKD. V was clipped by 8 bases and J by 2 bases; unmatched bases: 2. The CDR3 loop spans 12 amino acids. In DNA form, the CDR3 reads TGTGCCATCGCCGGGGGGCAAGAGACCCAGTACTTC. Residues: CAIAGGQETQYF.

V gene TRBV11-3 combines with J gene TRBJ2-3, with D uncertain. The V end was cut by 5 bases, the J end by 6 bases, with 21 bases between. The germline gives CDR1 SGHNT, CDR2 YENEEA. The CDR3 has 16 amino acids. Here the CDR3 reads CASSPRKGLGGDTQYF. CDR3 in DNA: TGTGCCAGCAGCCCCCGCAAGGGTCTCGGTGGGGATACGCAGTATTTT. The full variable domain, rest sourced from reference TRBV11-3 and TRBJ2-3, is EAGVVQSPRYKIIEKKQPVAFWCNPISGHNTLYWYLQNLGQGPELLIRYENEEAVDDSQLPKDRFSAERLKGVDSTLKIQPAELGDSAVYLCASSPRKGLGGDTQYFGPGTRLTVL.

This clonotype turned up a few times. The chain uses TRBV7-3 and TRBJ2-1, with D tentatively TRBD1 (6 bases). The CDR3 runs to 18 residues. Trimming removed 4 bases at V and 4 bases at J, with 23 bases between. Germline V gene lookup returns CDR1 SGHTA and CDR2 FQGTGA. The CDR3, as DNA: TGTGCCAGCAGCTCTCTCCGTGGGACACTAGAGGGTTACAATGAGCAGTTCTTC. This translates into CASSSLRGTLEGYNEQFF.

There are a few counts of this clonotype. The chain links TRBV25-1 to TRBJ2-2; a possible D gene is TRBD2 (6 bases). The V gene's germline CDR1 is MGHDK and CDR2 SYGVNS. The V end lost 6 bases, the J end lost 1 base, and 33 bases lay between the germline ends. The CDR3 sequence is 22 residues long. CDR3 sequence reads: CASSLRPRAVQREFLNTGELFF. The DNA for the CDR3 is TGTGCCAGCAGCCTAAGGCCCCGGGCCGTTCAACGGGAGTTTCTGAACACCGGGGAGCTGTTTTTT.